Presented here are 16 T cell receptor beta chains from one specimen sequenced in a study of blood T cell repertoires in COVID-19. Data came from immunoSEQ multiplex PCR; TCRdb stores just in-frame clones and leaves some out. Of just over 300,000 clones in the sample, roughly 89% were seen once. The specimen was PBMCs or T cells enriched from blood (not recorded which). The receptors were gathered from a woman aged 18 to 35 who had recovered from COVID-19.

The chain employs TRBV28 and TRBJ2-6, with TRBD1 identical over 8 bases. CDR3 size: 17 residues. Germline V gene lookup returns CDR1 MDHEN and CDR2 SYDVKM. V was pared by 7 bases and J by 4 bases, with 12 bases of the junction left unmatched. CDR3 in DNA: TGTGCCAGCACTGCCTTGACAGGGGTTTCCGGGGCCAACGTCCTGACTTTC. It yields the protein CASTALTGVSGANVLTF.

This chain links TRBV9 with TRBJ2-3; 11 nucleotides line up with TRBD2. This CDR3 is 14 amino acids long. Germline assignment: CDR1 SGDLS and CDR2 YYNGEE. J was trimmed by 8 bases and V by 0 bases; bases with no gene match: 2. CDR3 nucleotides: TGTGCCAGCAGCGTAGATACTAGCGGGGGTACGCAGTATTTT. It encodes CASSVDTSGGTQYF.

The rearrangement joins TRBV7-6 to TRBJ1-3; D not certain. V was clipped by 5 bases and J by 0 bases, with 14 bases between them. The CDR3 loop spans 16 amino acids. Germline CDR1 reads SGHVS; CDR2 reads FNYEAQ. Written as DNA, the CDR3 is TGTGCCAGCAGCGCCGGGCCGGGGTTCTCTGGAAACACCATATATTTT. Residues: CASSAGPGFSGNTIYF. Using reference TRBV7-6 and TRBJ1-3 for the parts outside the CDR3, the full variable domain is GAGVSQSPRYKVTKRGQDVALRCDPISGHVSLYWYRQALGQGPEFLTYFNYEAQQDKSGLPNDRFSAERPEGSISTLTIQRTEQRDSAMYRCASSAGPGFSGNTIYFGEGSWLTVV.

J is TRBJ2-3 and V is TRBV20-1, with D possibly matching TRBD2 (6 bases). Per germline, CDR1 DFQATT and CDR2 SNEGSKA (reference sequence). The CDR3 contains 16 residues. The ends were cut back, 3 bases at V and 0 bases at J, with 16 bases in the middle. In DNA, the CDR3 is TGCAGTGCTAGTGTCGGCCAGCGGGCTAGCACAGATACGCAGTATTTT. Its protein product is CSASVGQRASTDTQYF.

The V gene is TRBV5-1, the J gene TRBJ2-1; TRBD1 is a possible D gene (6 bases). Germline-derived CDR1 and CDR2 are SGHRS and YFSETQ. This CDR3 region has 13 residues. Trimming removed 4 bases from V and 8 bases from J, with 13 bases in between. The CDR3 spells CASSEQGADEQFF. The CDR3 nucleotides are TGCGCCAGCAGCGAACAGGGTGCGGATGAGCAGTTCTTC.

V gene TRBV6-6 combines with J gene TRBJ2-3; 8 bases align to TRBD2. The CDR3 consists of 14 residues. In germline, CDR1 is MNHNY, CDR2 SVGAGI (reference sequence). Germline trimming cut 4 bases from V and 7 bases from J; bases unmatched to any gene: 7. The DNA of the CDR3 is TGTGCCAGCAGTTCGGGGGGGCGTCTATATACGCAGTATTTT. It translates to CASSSGGRLYTQYF.

This chain joins TRBV21-1 and TRBJ2-2; the table gives TRBD2 as D, unverified against the DNA. TRBV21-1 constitutes a pseudogene. The CDR3 is 18 residues long. The CDR3 DNA is TGTGCCAGCAGTTCCGGGACTAGCGGGGGGGCGGGCACCGGGGAGCTGTTTTTT. It is translated as CASSSGTSGGAGTGELFF.

V gene TRBV7-2 combines with J gene TRBJ2-7; possibly TRBD1 for D (7 bases). Germline CDR1 and CDR2: SGHTA and FQGNSA. CDR3 length: 16 residues. V lost 2 bases, J lost 1 base, and 15 bases lay in between. The CDR3 loop reads CASSLLGGAGSYEQYF. The CDR3 DNA reads TGTGCCAGCAGCTTATTAGGGGGCGCGGGGTCCTACGAGCAGTACTTC.

V and J are TRBV4-2 and TRBJ2-1; the D is unclear. This CDR3 contains 15 residues. The germline CDR1 and CDR2 sequences are LGHNA and YNFKEQ. Trimming removed 0 bases from V and 7 bases from J, with 13 bases in between. The chain's CDR3 is CASSQEPARRNEQFF. The CDR3 nucleotides are TGTGCCAGCAGCCAAGAGCCAGCGAGAAGAAATGAGCAGTTCTTC.

The V gene is TRBV3-1 (or the pseudogene TRBV3-2), the J gene TRBJ2-7; TRBD1 matches at 8 bases. The CDR3 is 16 amino acids. The V gene's germline CDR1 is LGHDT and CDR2 YNNKEL (reference sequence). Trimming cost V 4 bases and J 1 base; bases outside gene matches: 9. DNA of the CDR3: TGTGCCAGCAGCCGGAACAGACAGGGGCGGTCCTACGAGCAGTACTTC. It codes for CASSRNRQGRSYEQYF.

The chain links TRBV6-5 to TRBJ2-1, with 7 bases lining up with TRBD1. CDR1 and CDR2 from the germline V gene are MNHEY and SVGAGI. The CDR3 is 15 residues long. The ends lost 6 bases at V and 6 bases at J; junction bases unmatched: 11. In DNA form, the CDR3 reads TGTGCCAGCAGCTATAGACAGGGTACGGCCAATGAGCAGTTCTTC. Protein product: CASSYRQGTANEQFF.

The rearrangement uses TRBV28 and TRBJ2-7; 8 positions match TRBD1. The ends lost 5 bases at V and 1 base at J; junction bases unmatched: 7. CDR1 and CDR2 from the germline V gene are MDHEN and SYDVKM. The CDR3 runs to 15 residues. DNA of the CDR3: TGTGCCAGCAGTATGAGGGACAGGAGTTCCTACGAGCAGTACTTC. Residues: CASSMRDRSSYEQYF.

This chain links TRBV2 with TRBJ1-4; 8 bases match TRBD1. The V segment lost 6 bases and the J segment 8 bases; nucleotides outside the gene matches: 11. Per the germline V gene, CDR1 is SNHLY and CDR2 is FYNNEI. CDR3 size: 15 residues. CDR3: CASRALTGAEEKLFF. The CDR3 nucleotides read TGTGCCAGCAGGGCCTTGACAGGGGCAGAGGAAAAACTGTTTTTT.

This chain links TRBV15 with TRBJ1-1, with unresolved D. V lost 5 bases and J lost 3, with 10 bases in between. Germline V gene lookup returns CDR1 LNHNV and CDR2 YYDKDF (reference sequence). CDR3 length: 13 amino acids. The CDR3 spells CATSPPEDTEAFF. The CDR3 nucleotides read TGTGCCACCAGCCCACCGGAGGACACTGAAGCTTTCTTT.

The gene calls are TRBV7-2 and TRBJ2-2; no clear D gene. V lost 3 bases and J lost 7, with 9 bases in between. The germline gives CDR1 SGHTA, CDR2 FQGNSA. This CDR3 comprises 13 residues. The CDR3 DNA follows: TGTGCCAGCAGCTTCTCCGGCGGCGGGGAGCTGTTTTTT. Translation: CASSFSGGGELFF.

V is TRBV20-1 and J is TRBJ1-6; no definite D call. This CDR3 has 13 residues. Germline-derived CDR1 and CDR2 are DFQATT and SNEGSKA (reference sequence). V dropped 3 bases and J dropped 5 bases, with 8 bases sitting between them. The CDR3 sequence is CSASPGNNSPLHF. The CDR3 nucleotides read TGCAGTGCTAGTCCGGGGAATAATTCACCCCTCCACTTT.